Below are 12 T cell receptor beta chains sequenced from a single sample in a study of response to subunit inactivated influenza vaccine. TCRdb reprocessed the RT-PCR reads with MiXCR, giving one entry per CDR3 protein. The profile shows some 500,000 distinct CDR3 sequences, 10% to 15% of them singletons. The material was PBMCs from blood, obtained about 40 days after vaccination. These receptors were collected from a man aged 45 to 65 who received an inactivated influenza vaccine.

This clonotype has at least ten counts. V usage is TRBV12-3 or TRBV12-4 and J usage is TRBJ2-7; no clear D gene. The CDR3 is 13 residues long. Trimming removed 2 bases from V and 0 bases from J, with 5 bases in between. CDR3 DNA: TGTGCCAGCAGTTTACCTCCCTCCTACGAGCAGTACTTC. Its translation is CASSLPPSYEQYF.

This clonotype was detected many times. The chain is built from TRBV20-1 and TRBJ2-7, with TRBD2 identical over 8 bases. The CDR3 consists of 14 residues. Trimming at V came to 3 bases and at J to 4 bases, leaving 8 bases not matched to a gene. Germline lookup yields CDR1 DFQATT and CDR2 SNEGSKA (reference sequence). The CDR3 region has the DNA TGCAGTGCTAGCCCGAGCGGGAGAAGTTACGAGCAGTACTTC. Protein: CSASPSGRSYEQYF.

CDR3: CSARGHSYEQYF. The CDR3 region has the DNA TGCAGTGCTAGGGGACATAGTTACGAGCAGTACTTC. The chain uses TRBV20-1 and TRBJ2-7; D perhaps matches TRBD1 (6 bases). V shed 3 bases and J shed 4 bases, with 10 bases lying between them. The CDR3 runs to 12 residues. Germline V lookup: CDR1 DFQATT, CDR2 SNEGSKA (reference sequence).

The chain has TRBV15 and TRBJ2-5, with D perhaps being TRBD1 or TRBD2 (5 bases each). Trimming cost V 7 bases and J 1 base, with 16 bases left between them. Germline CDR1 LNHNV, CDR2 YYDKDF (reference sequence). This CDR3 contains 15 residues. The CDR3 sequence is CATTPLRGVQETQYF. CDR3 nucleotide sequence: TGTGCCACCACCCCGCTGCGAGGGGTCCAAGAGACCCAGTACTTC.

This sequence joins TRBV29-1 and TRBJ2-1; a weak D match, TRBD2 (6 bases). The CDR3 has 11 amino acids. CDR1 is SQVTM and CDR2 is ANQGSEA in the germline V gene. V lost 7 bases and J lost 8, with 12 bases in between. CDR3 sequence reads: CSGLVADEQFF. CDR3 sequence (DNA): TGCAGCGGCCTCGTAGCGGATGAGCAGTTCTTC.

The chain uses TRBV6-2 or TRBV6-3 and TRBJ1-2; a weak D match, TRBD1 (6 bases). The V end was cut by 5 bases, the J end by 8 bases, with 18 bases between. There are 14 residues in the CDR3. From germline, CDR1 is MNHEY and CDR2 SVGEGT. For the CDR3, the DNA is TGTGCCAGCAGTACTTATACGACAGGTTTCGGCTACACCTTC. This translates into CASSTYTTGFGYTF.

This clonotype was seen only a few times. The CDR3 sequence: CATSRGQDQETQYF. The CDR3 bases are TGTGCCACCAGCAGAGGACAGGATCAAGAGACCCAGTACTTC. This chain joins TRBV15 and TRBJ2-5, with D perhaps TRBD1 (6 bases). The germline gives CDR1 LNHNV, CDR2 YYDKDF (reference sequence). The CDR3 length is 14 residues. V shed 1 base and J shed 2 bases, with 8 bases lying between them.

The sample holds many counts of this clonotype. V usage is TRBV7-9 and J usage is TRBJ2-3; possible D gene TRBD2, 6 bases. Germline CDR1 reads SEHNR; CDR2 reads FQNEAQ (reference sequence). Trimming cost V 5 bases and J 2 bases, with 17 bases left between them. CDR3 size: 16 residues. The CDR3 sequence: CASSVMGGSVTDTQYF. The DNA of the CDR3 is TGTGCCAGCAGCGTCATGGGAGGTTCGGTCACAGATACGCAGTATTTT.

This clonotype has just a few counts. The rearrangement uses TRBV28 and TRBJ2-1; 8 nucleotides align to TRBD2. The germline CDR1 and CDR2 sequences are MDHEN and SYDVKM. The CDR3 contains 15 residues. The J segment lost 7 bases and the V segment lost 0 bases, leaving 5 bases of the junction unmatched. The DNA of the CDR3 is TGTGCCAGCAGTTTATGGATAATAGCGGGGAATGAGCAGTTCTTC. Translated, it gives CASSLWIIAGNEQFF.

This clonotype was seen only a few times. V is TRBV7-9 and J is TRBJ2-1; 11 bases are shared with TRBD2. This CDR3 spans 16 amino acids. V lost 4 bases to trimming and J lost 5 bases; unmatched junction nucleotides: 7. The V gene's germline CDR1 is SEHNR and CDR2 FQNEAQ (reference sequence). CDR3 sequence reads: CASSYFSGRVDNEQFF. In nucleotides, the CDR3 is TGTGCCAGCAGCTACTTTAGCGGGAGGGTTGACAATGAGCAGTTCTTC. Drawing the rest from reference TRBV7-9 and TRBJ2-1, the complete variable domain is DTGVSQNPRHKITKRGQNVTFRCDPISEHNRLYWYRQTLGQGPEFLTYFQNEAQLEKSRLLSDRFSAERPKGSFSTLEIQRTEQGDSAMYLCASSYFSGRVDNEQFFGPGTRLTVL.

This chain joins TRBV20-1 and TRBJ1-5, with 9 bases fitting TRBD1. This CDR3 region has 15 residues. CDR1 is DFQATT and CDR2 is SNEGSKA in the germline V gene (reference sequence). The ends lost 3 bases at V and 6 bases at J; junction bases unmatched: 9. The chain's CDR3 is CSASSGTGLFQPQHF. The CDR3 DNA reads TGCAGTGCTAGTAGCGGGACAGGGTTGTTTCAGCCCCAGCATTTT.

This clonotype was observed at least ten times. The chain is built from TRBV7-2 and TRBJ2-5; D is possibly TRBD2 (6 bases). Trimming cost V 8 bases and J 4 bases, with 17 bases left between them. This CDR3 has 14 residues. CDR1 is SGHTA and CDR2 is FQGNSA in the germline V gene. The CDR3 DNA follows: TGTGCCAGCCGGGCAGGGCGGGGAATAGAGACCCAGTACTTC. Its protein is CASRAGRGIETQYF. The full variable domain, in which reference TRBV7-2 and TRBJ2-5 provide the parts outside the CDR3, is GAGVSQSPSNKVTEKGKDVELRCDPISGHTALYWYRQSLGQGLEFLIYFQGNSAPDKSGLPSDRFSAERTGGSVSTLTIQRTQQEDSAVYLCASRAGRGIETQYFGPGTRLLVL.